What follows describes a single T cell receptor beta chain. This record belongs to a study of blood T cell repertoires in COVID-19. Across the whole study: Samples representing acute and convalescent COVID-19 were sourced from the United States, Italy and Spain. PBMCs, B-cell-depleted T cells, or T cells provided the cDNA or gDNA that made up the material.

Only in-frame clones appear in the TCRdb table, and some are missing; sequencing was by immunoSEQ multiplex PCR. This sample yields about 190,000 clones, of which over 70% are seen a single time; approximately 6.9% belongs to the top ten. Trimming removed 3 bases from V and 7 bases from J; junction bases left unmatched: 5. Germline V lookup: CDR1 MNHNS, CDR2 SASEGT. The CDR3 is 15 residues long. This clonotype originated in a man between 60 and 75 years old with acute or convalescent COVID-19. The chain is built from TRBV6-1 and TRBJ1-6, with 8 bases identical to TRBD1. Sequencing input: peripheral blood. The CDR3 sequence: CASSDRGQANSPLHF. The CDR3 DNA is TGTGCCAGCAGTGACCGGGGACAGGCCAATTCACCCCTCCACTTT.